This TCR beta chain appears in the sequencing data of a study of cytomegalovirus exposure and HLA in healthy donors. Study-wide context: In an early release, HLA-typed donors contributed tens of millions of unique TCR sequences. Most donors, 80% to 90% of a few hundred genotyped, fell in the Caucasian-associated ancestry cluster. Findings of the study overall: Most TCRs appeared rarely, but some public TCRs recurred in many donors.

Comment on this clone: The antigen is unknown.

Trimming took off 5 bases at V and 1 base at J, with 8 bases between the two ends. The CDR3 spans 13 residues. Germline V gene sequence: CDR1 LNHDA, CDR2 SQIVND (reference sequence). With 60 Vbeta and 13 Jbeta primers, the PCR was carried out. Profiling relied on immunoSEQ multiplex PCR, and the TCRdb table lists in-frame clones only, not all of them. Of 110,000 to 150,000 clones listed, about 70% are singletons. Material for sequencing was PBMCs. The TCR comes from a man between 18 and 29 years old in good health and CMV-seronegative. V usage is TRBV19 and J usage is TRBJ1-1; D gene unclear. The CDR3 DNA sequence: TGTGCCAGTAGTGAGTTGAGGAACACTGAAGCTTTCTTT. Translated, it gives CASSELRNTEAFF.